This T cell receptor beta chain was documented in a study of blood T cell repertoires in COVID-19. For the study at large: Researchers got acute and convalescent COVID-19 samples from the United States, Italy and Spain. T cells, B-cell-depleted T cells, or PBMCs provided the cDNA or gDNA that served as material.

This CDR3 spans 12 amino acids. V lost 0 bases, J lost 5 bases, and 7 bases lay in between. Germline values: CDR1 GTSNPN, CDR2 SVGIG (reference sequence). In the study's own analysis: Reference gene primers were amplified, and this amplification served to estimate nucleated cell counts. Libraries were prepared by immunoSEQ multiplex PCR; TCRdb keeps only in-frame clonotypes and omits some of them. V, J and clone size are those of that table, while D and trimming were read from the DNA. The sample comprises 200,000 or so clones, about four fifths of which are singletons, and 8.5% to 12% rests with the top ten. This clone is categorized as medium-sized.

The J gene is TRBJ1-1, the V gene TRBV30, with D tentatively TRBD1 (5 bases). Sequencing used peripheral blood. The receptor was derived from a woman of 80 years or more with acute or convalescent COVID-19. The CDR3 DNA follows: TGTGCCTGGAGTGTGGAGGGGACTGAAGCTTTCTTT. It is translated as CAWSVEGTEAFF.